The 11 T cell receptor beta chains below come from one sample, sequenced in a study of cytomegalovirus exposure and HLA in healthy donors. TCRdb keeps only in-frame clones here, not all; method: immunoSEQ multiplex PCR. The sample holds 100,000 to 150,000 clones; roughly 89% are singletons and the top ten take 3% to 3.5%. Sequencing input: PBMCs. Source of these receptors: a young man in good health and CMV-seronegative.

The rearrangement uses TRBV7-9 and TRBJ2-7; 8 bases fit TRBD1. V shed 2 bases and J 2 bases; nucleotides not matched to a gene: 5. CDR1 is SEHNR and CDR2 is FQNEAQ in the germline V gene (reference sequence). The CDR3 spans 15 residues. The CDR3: CASSLRTGLTYEQYF. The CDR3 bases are TGTGCCAGCAGCTTAAGGACAGGGTTGACCTACGAGCAGTACTTC.

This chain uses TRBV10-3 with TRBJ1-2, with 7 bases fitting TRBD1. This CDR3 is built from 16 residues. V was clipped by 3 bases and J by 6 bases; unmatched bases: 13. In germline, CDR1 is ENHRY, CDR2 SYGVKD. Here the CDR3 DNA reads TGTGCCATCAGTGACCGGACAGGCACATCCCCTAATGGCTACACCTTC. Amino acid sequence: CAISDRTGTSPNGYTF.

In DNA, the CDR3 is TGCGCCAGCAGCAGCGGACAGGCTCGCTCAGCTTTCTTT. The encoded protein is CASSSGQARSAFF. The chain links TRBV5-1 to TRBJ1-1; 7 bases are shared with TRBD1. This CDR3 has 13 residues. Germline V gene sequence: CDR1 SGHRS, CDR2 YFSETQ. V shed 4 bases and J 10 bases; nucleotides not matched to a gene: 10. Variable domain in full (rest from reference TRBV5-1 and TRBJ1-1): KAGVTQTPRYLIKTRGQQVTLSCSPISGHRSVSWYQQTPGQGLQFLFEYFSETQRNKGNFPGRFSGRQFSNSRSEMNVSTLELGDSALYLCASSSGQARSAFFGQGTRLTVV.

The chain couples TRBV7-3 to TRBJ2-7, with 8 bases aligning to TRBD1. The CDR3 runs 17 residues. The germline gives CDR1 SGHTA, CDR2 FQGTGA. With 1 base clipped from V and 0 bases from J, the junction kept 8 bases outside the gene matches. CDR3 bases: TGTGCCAGCAGCTTAAAGGGAGGACAGGGAAGCTCCTACGAGCAGTACTTC. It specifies CASSLKGGQGSSYEQYF.

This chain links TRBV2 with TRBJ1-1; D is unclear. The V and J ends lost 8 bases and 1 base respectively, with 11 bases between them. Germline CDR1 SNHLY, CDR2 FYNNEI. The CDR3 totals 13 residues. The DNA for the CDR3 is TGTGCCAGCTCGGTCCGAGGGAACACTGAAGCTTTCTTT. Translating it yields CASSVRGNTEAFF.

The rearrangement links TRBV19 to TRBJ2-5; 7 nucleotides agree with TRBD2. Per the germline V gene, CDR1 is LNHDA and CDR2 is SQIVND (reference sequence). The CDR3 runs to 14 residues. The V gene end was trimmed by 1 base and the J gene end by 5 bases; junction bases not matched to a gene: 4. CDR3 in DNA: TGTGCCAGTAGTATAGTCGGTAGCGGGGAGACCCAGTACTTC. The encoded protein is CASSIVGSGETQYF. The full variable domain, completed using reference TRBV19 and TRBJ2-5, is DGGITQSPKYLFRKEGQNVTLSCEQNLNHDAMYWYRQDPGQGLRLIYYSQIVNDFQKGDIAEGYSVSREKKESFPLTVTSAQKNPTAFYLCASSIVGSGETQYFGPGTRLLVL.

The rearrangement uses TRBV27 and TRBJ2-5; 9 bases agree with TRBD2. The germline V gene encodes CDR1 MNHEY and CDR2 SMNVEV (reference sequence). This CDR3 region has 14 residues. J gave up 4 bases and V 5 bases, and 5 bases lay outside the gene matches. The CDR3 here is CASSQGLAIETQYF. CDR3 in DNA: TGTGCCAGCAGTCAAGGACTAGCGATAGAGACCCAGTACTTC.

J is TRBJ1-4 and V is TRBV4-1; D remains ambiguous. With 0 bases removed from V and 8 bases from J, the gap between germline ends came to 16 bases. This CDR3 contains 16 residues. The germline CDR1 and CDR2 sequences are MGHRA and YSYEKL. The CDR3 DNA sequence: TGCGCCAGCAGCCAAGATCGCCGACGGTGGAGAGAAAAACTGTTTTTT. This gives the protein CASSQDRRRWREKLFF.

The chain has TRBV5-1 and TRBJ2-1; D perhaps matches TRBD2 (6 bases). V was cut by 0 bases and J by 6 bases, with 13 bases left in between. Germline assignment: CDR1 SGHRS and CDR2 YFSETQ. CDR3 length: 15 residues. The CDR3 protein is CASSLDPGEVNEQFF. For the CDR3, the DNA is TGCGCCAGCAGCTTGGACCCCGGGGAGGTCAATGAGCAGTTCTTC. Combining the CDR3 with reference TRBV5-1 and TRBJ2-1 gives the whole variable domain KAGVTQTPRYLIKTRGQQVTLSCSPISGHRSVSWYQQTPGQGLQFLFEYFSETQRNKGNFPGRFSGRQFSNSRSEMNVSTLELGDSALYLCASSLDPGEVNEQFFGPGTRLTVL.

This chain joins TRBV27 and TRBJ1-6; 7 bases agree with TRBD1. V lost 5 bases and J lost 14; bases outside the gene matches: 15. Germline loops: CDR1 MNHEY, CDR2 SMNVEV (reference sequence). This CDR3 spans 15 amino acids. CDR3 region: CASSDRDSFNSALHF. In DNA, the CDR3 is TGTGCCAGCAGTGACCGGGACAGTTTTAATTCGGCCCTCCACTTT.

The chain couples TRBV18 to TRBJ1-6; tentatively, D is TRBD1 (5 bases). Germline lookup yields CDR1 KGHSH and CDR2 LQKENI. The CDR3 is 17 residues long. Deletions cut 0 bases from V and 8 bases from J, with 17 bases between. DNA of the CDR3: TGTGCCAGCTCACCACCGAGCGGGGGACTAGTAGATTCACCCCTCCACTTT. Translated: CASSPPSGGLVDSPLHF.